This T cell receptor (beta chain) emerged from a study of early T cells in non-severe SARS-CoV-2 infection. The wider study: The input, bulk RNA from unsorted whole blood, was sequenced, and chains were unpaired.

There are many counts of this clonotype. Its specificity is unknown. Findings and caveats of the study: Clonotype matching in VDJdb favored anti-spike CD8 responses and did not capture private and CD4 specificities.

This CDR3 region has 15 residues. The V gene lost 4 bases and the J gene lost 7 bases, with 17 bases spanning the gap. Germline loops: CDR1 SGHKS, CDR2 YYEKEE (reference sequence). Individually, cDNA molecules had unique molecular identifiers attached to them. From the 5' RACE reads, TCRdb called clonotypes with MiXCR, one entry per CDR3 protein. The sample carries over 35,000 distinct CDR3 sequences, roughly 11% recorded once. What was sequenced was whole blood. The chain joins TRBV5-5 to TRBJ2-2; D remains unclear. This TCR derives from an adult who was a healthcare worker with PCR-confirmed SARS-CoV-2 infection or an uninfected control (not recorded which). The CDR3 sequence: CASSPRDQSGGELFF. Written as DNA, the CDR3 is TGTGCCAGCAGCCCCCGTGATCAATCCGGCGGGGAGCTGTTTTTT.